A selection of T cell receptor beta chains follows, all from one sample in a study of control samples from healthy donors and cancer patients. Some clones are missing from TCRdb's copy, which holds only in-frame ones; the method was immunoSEQ multiplex PCR. The sample has 64,000 or so clones, roughly 90% seen once. Sequencing used PBMCs. These receptors were obtained from a man between 40 and 49 years old with colorectal cancer. Each CDR3 is given with its conserved first and last residue. The D gene is left open where the match is weak. Only some rows state a clone size, as once, few, many or a class for expanded clones.

>.|TRBJ2-2|TRBV19|.
TGTGCCACCGGGTCTCCGGGACAAGTGTCCGGGGAGCTGTTTTTT
CATGSPGQVSGELFF
>.|TRBJ2-7|TRBV6-5|.
TGTGCCAGCAACGAAGGGGGACTCTTCTACGAGCAGTACTTC
CASNEGGLFYEQYF
>.|TRBJ2-7|TRBV4-1|.
TGCGCCAGCAGTCAACCCTCGAACAGGCGAAATTTTTACGAGCAGTACTTC
CASSQPSNRRNFYEQYF
>.|TRBJ2-2|TRBV4-1|.
TGCGCCAGCAGCCCTACAATGGGGACTAACACCGGGGAGCTGTTTTTT
CASSPTMGTNTGELFF
>.|TRBJ2-5|TRBV19|.
TGTGCCAGTAGTGAACAGACTAGTAGTGAGACCCAGTACTTC
CASSEQTSSETQYF
>.|TRBJ2-2|TRBV9|.
TGTGCCAGCAGCGTAGGTTTAGGGGCAGACGCTGGGGAGCTGTTTTTT
CASSVGLGADAGELFF
>.|TRBJ2-7|TRBV7-8|TRBD2
TGTGCCAGCAGCGACCCGGGGACTAGCGGGGGACACTACGAGCAGTACTTC
CASSDPGTSGGHYEQYF
>.|TRBJ2-3|TRBV11-2|TRBD2
TGTGCCAGCAGCCTCCGACTAGCGGGGGGCCCCACAGATACGCAGTATTTT
CASSLRLAGGPTDTQYF
>.|TRBJ2-3|TRBV7-6|TRBD2
TGTGCCAGCAGAGATAGCGGGGGGGACACAGATACGCAGTATTTT
CASRDSGGDTDTQYF
>.|TRBJ1-6|TRBV30|.
TGTGCCTGGAGTGCGGCTGGGGTCCCCCTCCACTTT
CAWSAAGVPLHF
>.|TRBJ2-1|TRBV25-1|.
TGTGCCAGCAGTGAAGTCAAGGCAAATGAGCAGTTCTTC
CASSEVKANEQFF
>.|TRBJ2-5|TRBV19|TRBD2
TGTGCCAGTAGTCATAGCGGGGGGTCTCAAGAGACCCAGTACTTC
CASSHSGGSQETQYF
>.|TRBJ2-2|TRBV2|TRBD1
TGTGCCAGTCGGAACCTCGGGACAGGGAGGACCGGGGAGCTGTTTTTT
CASRNLGTGRTGELFF
>.|TRBJ2-1|TRBV9|.
TGTGCCAGCAGCGCCCAGCGGGCCCCGGGGAATGAGCAGTTCTTC
CASSAQRAPGNEQFF
>.|TRBJ1-3|TRBV5-1|TRBD1
TGCGCCAGCAAACCCGGACAGGGAAAGGACACCATATATTTT
CASKPGQGKDTIYF
>.|TRBJ2-1|TRBV7-3|TRBD2
TGTGCCAGCAGCTTAACCCCAGAGCGGGGGCCCTACAATGAGCAGTTCTTC
CASSLTPERGPYNEQFF
>.|TRBJ2-7|TRBV11-2|TRBD1
TGTGCCAGCAGCCTTGGGACAGTGGGCTACGAGCAGTACTTC
CASSLGTVGYEQYF
>.|TRBJ2-2|TRBV6-4|TRBD1
TGTGCCAGCTCGGGACAGGGGTTGAAGGGCACCGGGGAGCTGTTTTTT
CASSGQGLKGTGELFF
>.|TRBJ1-1|TRBV6-6|.
TGTGCCACCCACGGGGGGTACACTGAAGCTTTCTTT
CATHGGYTEAFF
>.|TRBJ2-3|TRBV29-1|.
TGCAGCGCCGTGAACAGCAACACAGATACGCAGTATTTT
CSAVNSNTDTQYF
>.|TRBJ1-1|TRBV7-8|.
TGTGCCAGCAGCTACAGAAGAACGGCCGATAACACTGAAGCTTTCTTT
CASSYRRTADNTEAFF
>.|TRBJ1-6|TRBV5-6|.
TGTGCCAGCAGCAAGTGGTCCTATAATTCACCCCTCCACTTT
CASSKWSYNSPLHF
>.|TRBJ1-4|TRBV29-1|.
TGCAGCGTTGAAGACGCGGAAGATGAAAAACTGTTTTTT
CSVEDAEDEKLFF
>once|TRBJ2-5|TRBV19|.
TGTGCCAGTAGTATAGATAGGTGGGAGACCCAGTACTTC
CASSIDRWETQYF
>.|TRBJ1-5|TRBV19|.
TGTGCCAGTAGTATAATGTTCGGACAGAATCAGCCCCAGCATTTT
CASSIMFGQNQPQHF
>once|TRBJ2-7|TRBV6-5|.
TGTGCCAGCAGTTACTCGACTGCTACCACAACCTACGAGCAGTACTTC
CASSYSTATTTYEQYF
>.|TRBJ1-1|TRBV11-2|.
TGTGCCAGCAGGGGTTTTCTAACTGCAAAGGGAAACACTGAAGCTTTCTTT
CASRGFLTAKGNTEAFF
>.|TRBJ2-7|TRBV6-5|.
TGTGCCAGCACCGACGGACTGCACTACGAGCAGTACTTC
CASTDGLHYEQYF
>.|TRBJ2-5|TRBV19|.
TGTGCCAGTAGTATAGGGGGGCATACCCAGTACTTC
CASSIGGHTQYF
>.|TRBJ2-3|TRBV19|TRBD1
TGTGCCAGTAGGCCCAGACGGGACAGGGGGCGTGATACAGATACGCAGTATTTT
CASRPRRDRGRDTDTQYF
>.|TRBJ2-7|TRBV6-5|TRBD1
TGTGCCATCGACGCCGGGACAGGGAGGTACGAGCAGTACTTC
CAIDAGTGRYEQYF
>.|TRBJ1-5|TRBV9|TRBD1
TGTGCCAGCAGCGTCCGCCCCAGGGCCATGGACAGGGAGGGTCAGCCCCAGCATTTT
CASSVRPRAMDREGQPQHF
>.|TRBJ2-7|TRBV7-8|.
TGTGCCAGCAGCCCACAGGCCGCGATCCCTAATAACGAGCAGTACTTC
CASSPQAAIPNNEQYF
>.|TRBJ2-5|TRBV3-1/TRBV3-2|TRBD2
TGTGCCAGCAGCCCTCTAGCTAGTCTAGCGGGGGCAACCCAGTACTTC
CASSPLASLAGATQYF
>.|TRBJ1-6|TRBV7-9|TRBD1
TGTGCCAGCAGGTCATACGGGACAGGAGATTATAATTCACCCCTCCACTTT
CASRSYGTGDYNSPLHF
>once|TRBJ1-2|TRBV19|TRBD1
TGTGCCAGTAGCCTACAGGGGTCGGGCTATGGCTACACCTTC
CASSLQGSGYGYTF
>.|TRBJ2-5|TRBV5-1|.
TGCGCCAGCAGCTCACAGGTAGGAGAGACCCAGTACTTC
CASSSQVGETQYF
>.|TRBJ2-5|TRBV5-1|.
TGCGCCAGCAGCTCCCAACTTACGACAGGCCAAGAGACCCAGTACTTC
CASSSQLTTGQETQYF
>.|TRBJ1-1|TRBV6-6|.
TGTGCCGCCGAGGGGGGAGTGAACACTGAAGCTTTCTTT
CAAEGGVNTEAFF
>.|TRBJ2-3|TRBV2|.
TGTGCCAGCAGCGAACAACCTGAAATGGACGGGTCCCCCACAGATACGCAGTATTTT
CASSEQPEMDGSPTDTQYF
>.|TRBJ2-5|TRBV9|.
TGTGCCAGCAGCGTAACTCCGGGGACCCTCCAAGAGACCCAGTACTTC
CASSVTPGTLQETQYF
>once|TRBJ1-1|TRBV11-3|TRBD1
TGTGCCAGCAGCAGAGGGACAGGGTTTAAAGCTTTCTTT
CASSRGTGFKAFF
>.|TRBJ1-1|TRBV7-9|.
TGTGCCAGCAGCGCCGACCCGACAGGTGAAGCTTTCTTT
CASSADPTGEAFF
>.|TRBJ2-1|TRBV3-1/TRBV3-2|TRBD2
TGTGCCAGCAGCCACTCTATCCGACTAGCGGGGGATCGCAATGAGCAGTTCTTC
CASSHSIRLAGDRNEQFF
>.|TRBJ2-2|TRBV19|.
TGTGCCAGTAGCCACTCATACACCGGGGAGCTGTTTTTT
CASSHSYTGELFF
>.|TRBJ1-1|TRBV19|.
TGTGCCAGTAGTATTTTATGGGGAACTGAAGCTTTCTTT
CASSILWGTEAFF
>.|TRBJ2-1|TRBV7-6|.
TGTGCCAGCAGCTGGCAGGGGTACAATGAGCAGTTCTTC
CASSWQGYNEQFF
>.|TRBJ1-2|TRBV9|.
TGTGCCAGCAGCGTGGGGAACTATGGCTACACCTTC
CASSVGNYGYTF
>.|TRBJ1-1|TRBV19|.
TGTGCCAGTAGCCATTCGAGGGGCCCGAACACTGAAGCTTTCTTT
CASSHSRGPNTEAFF
>.|TRBJ1-1|TRBV12-3/TRBV12-4|TRBD1
TGTGCCAGCAGGACAGGGGGAAACACTGAAGCTTTCTTT
CASRTGGNTEAFF
>.|TRBJ1-1|TRBV9|.
TGTGCCAGCAGCGTAGAAATGGAGGGGACTGAAGCTTTCTTT
CASSVEMEGTEAFF
>.|TRBJ1-4|TRBV18|TRBD1
TGTGCCAGCTCACCGAACAGGGGGCTATTTGAAAAACTGTTTTTT
CASSPNRGLFEKLFF
>.|TRBJ1-2|TRBV24-1|TRBD1
TGTGCCACCAGTGACCCTCGGACAGGCCTATACACCTTC
CATSDPRTGLYTF
>.|TRBJ2-7|TRBV5-4|.
TGTGCCAGCAGCTATAGGGCGACCGGGTCCTACGAGCAGTACTTC
CASSYRATGSYEQYF
>.|TRBJ2-7|TRBV9|TRBD2
TGTGCCAGCAGCCTCGGGGAGCGGGGCGAGCAGTACTTC
CASSLGERGEQYF
>.|TRBJ1-4|TRBV4-1|TRBD1
TGCGCCAGCAGCCCCACCGGGACAGATGAAAAACTGTTTTTT
CASSPTGTDEKLFF
>.|TRBJ2-3|TRBV10-3|TRBD1
TGTGCCATTCGACAGGGGAAATCCACAGATACGCAGTATTTT
CAIRQGKSTDTQYF
>once|TRBJ2-7|TRBV5-1|.
TGCGCCAGCAAGGAGCCCCCCACCTACGAGCAGTACTTC
CASKEPPTYEQYF
>.|TRBJ2-5|TRBV4-1|TRBD2
TGCGCCAGCAGCCAAGATCCGGGTAGCGGGGGGCTTGAAACCCAGTACTTC
CASSQDPGSGGLETQYF